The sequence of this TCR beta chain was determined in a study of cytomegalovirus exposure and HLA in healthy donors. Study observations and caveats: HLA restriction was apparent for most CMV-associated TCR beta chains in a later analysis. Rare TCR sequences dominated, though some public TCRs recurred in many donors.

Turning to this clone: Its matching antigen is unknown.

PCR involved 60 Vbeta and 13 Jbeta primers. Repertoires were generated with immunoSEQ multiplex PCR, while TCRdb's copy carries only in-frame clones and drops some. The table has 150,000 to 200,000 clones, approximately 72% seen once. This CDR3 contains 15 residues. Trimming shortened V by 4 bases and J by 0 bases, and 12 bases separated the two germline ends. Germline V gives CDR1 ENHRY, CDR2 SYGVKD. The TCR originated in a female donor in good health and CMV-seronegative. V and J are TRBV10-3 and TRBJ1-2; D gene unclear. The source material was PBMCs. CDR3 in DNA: TGTGCCATCAGTGGGGCGGGATCCACTAACTATGGCTACACCTTC. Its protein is CAISGAGSTNYGYTF.